What follows are 22 T cell receptor beta chains derived from one specimen sequenced in a study of cytomegalovirus exposure and HLA in healthy donors. Amplification used 60 Vbeta primers and 13 Jbeta primers. Libraries were prepared by immunoSEQ multiplex PCR; TCRdb keeps only in-frame clonotypes and omits some of them. The table lists 100,000 to 150,000 clones, 80% to 85% of them singletons. Sample: PBMCs. The receptors shown here come from a boy aged 10-17 years in good health and CMV-seronegative.

This clone has more than one count but fewer than ten. The chain combines TRBV29-1 with TRBJ1-1; no clear D gene. Germline-derived CDR1 and CDR2 are SQVTM and ANQGSEA. The V and J ends lost 6 bases and 0 bases respectively, with 8 bases between them. This CDR3 is 12 amino acids long. The CDR3 DNA follows: TGCAGCGTCTTAATTATGAACACTGAAGCTTTCTTT. Protein product: CSVLIMNTEAFF. The full variable domain, with the rest looked up from reference TRBV29-1 and TRBJ1-1, is SAVISQKPSRDICQRGTSLTIQCQVDSQVTMMFWYRQQPGQSLTLIATANQGSEATYESGFVIDKFPISRPNLTFSTLTVSNMSPEDSSIYLCSVLIMNTEAFFGQGTRLTVV.

The DNA of the CDR3 is TGTGCCAGCAGGCTGACATACCAAGAGACCCAGTACTTC. Translating it yields CASRLTYQETQYF. The chain carries TRBV2 and TRBJ2-5; no clear D gene. The germline V gene encodes CDR1 SNHLY and CDR2 FYNNEI. The CDR3 contains 13 residues. With 6 bases removed from V and 0 bases from J, the gap between germline ends came to 8 bases.

The V and J genes are TRBV18 and TRBJ2-7, with a tentative D call TRBD2 (5 bases). The V gene's germline CDR1 is KGHSH and CDR2 LQKENI. Deletions cut 3 bases from V and 3 bases from J, with 15 bases between. CDR3 size: 15 residues. This CDR3 is CASSPPGNTRYEQYF. CDR3 sequence (DNA): TGTGCCAGCTCACCCCCCGGGAACACGCGCTACGAGCAGTACTTC. The entire variable domain, with the rest obtained from reference TRBV18 and TRBJ2-7, is as follows: NAGVMQNPRHLVRRRGQEARLRCSPMKGHSHVYWYRQLPEEGLKFMVYLQKENIIDESGMPKERFSAEFPKEGPSILRIQQVVRGDSAAYFCASSPPGNTRYEQYFGPGTRLTVT.

The rearrangement uses TRBV30 and TRBJ2-1, with a possible D match to TRBD2 (5 bases). Trimming left V 3 bases short and J 8 bases short, with 26 bases between. The CDR3 totals 17 residues. The germline V gene has CDR1 GTSNPN and CDR2 SVGIG (reference sequence). The CDR3 DNA follows: TGTGCCTGGAGCCCCCCCCCGGGGAGCGGCCAGTGGGATGAGCAGTTCTTC. Protein sequence: CAWSPPPGSGQWDEQFF.

The rearrangement uses TRBV10-3 and TRBJ2-7; the match to TRBD2 covers 11 bases. The CDR3 has 17 residues. V shed 8 bases, J shed 2 bases, and the junction held 14 bases outside the gene matches. Germline CDR1 reads ENHRY; CDR2 reads SYGVKD. CDR3 sequence (DNA): TGTGCCATCGCCTCCTTAGCGGGAGGGCCAAAAGCCTACGAGCAGTACTTC. Translated, it gives CAIASLAGGPKAYEQYF.

This rearrangement joins TRBV2 to TRBJ2-3; D is unclear. CDR1 and CDR2 (germline): SNHLY, FYNNEI. CDR3 size: 13 residues. V gave up 4 bases and J gave up 4 bases, with 9 bases separating them. The CDR3 loop is CASSADLSDTQYF. In DNA form, the CDR3 reads TGTGCCAGCAGTGCCGACTTATCAGATACGCAGTATTTT. Using reference TRBV2 and TRBJ2-3 for the parts outside the CDR3, the full variable domain is EPEVTQTPSHQVTQMGQEVILRCVPISNHLYFYWYRQILGQKVEFLVSFYNNEISEKSEIFDDQFSVERPDGSNFTLKIRSTKLEDSAMYFCASSADLSDTQYFGPGTRLTVL.

V is TRBV5-4 and J is TRBJ2-1, with D perhaps TRBD2 (5 bases). Germline assignment: CDR1 SGHNT and CDR2 YYREEE (reference sequence). V lost 3 bases to trimming and J lost 0 bases, with 10 bases between them. The CDR3 length is 15 residues. The chain's CDR3 is CASSSAESSYNEQFF. The CDR3 DNA sequence: TGTGCCAGCAGCTCAGCGGAAAGCTCCTACAATGAGCAGTTCTTC.

The chain uses TRBV7-3 and TRBJ2-2; D perhaps matches TRBD1 (6 bases). There are 14 residues in the CDR3. V was cut by 6 bases and J by 6 bases, with 14 bases left in between. Germline loops: CDR1 SGHTA, CDR2 FQGTGA. The CDR3 DNA is TGTGCCAGCAGACTCCAGGGGTTGGCCGGGGAGCTGTTTTTT. Amino acids: CASRLQGLAGELFF.

About this clone itself: The junction departs from germline at one end; a sequencing error may be responsible. The genes are TRBV7-9 and TRBJ1-5; TRBD1 aligns across 8 bases. Germline CDR1 reads SEHNR; CDR2 reads FQNEAQ (reference sequence). The CDR3 spans 14 residues. CDR3 sequence reads: CSSSPDRGGQPQHF. Here the CDR3 DNA reads TGTTCCAGCAGCCCCGACAGGGGAGGACAGCCCCAGCATTTT.

The chain recombines TRBV25-1 with TRBJ2-1; D possibly corresponds to TRBD2 (6 bases). CDR1 and CDR2 (germline): MGHDK, SYGVNS. This CDR3 contains 13 residues. Trimming pared 8 bases from V and 3 bases from J, leaving 11 bases between. In nucleotides, the CDR3 is TGTGCCAGCCGGGACTCCAACTACAATGAGCAGTTCTTC. It translates to CASRDSNYNEQFF.

The chain is built from TRBV6-1 and TRBJ1-1; 7 bases line up with TRBD1. Germline trimming cut 3 bases from V and 4 bases from J; bases unmatched to any gene: 5. This CDR3 is 14 amino acids long. Germline V CDR1 and CDR2: MNHNS, SASEGT. The CDR3 bases are TGTGCCAGCAGTGATCAGGGGGTTAGCACTGAAGCTTTCTTT. Residues: CASSDQGVSTEAFF.

The rearrangement uses TRBV27 and TRBJ2-7, with D perhaps matching TRBD2 (6 bases). CDR3 length equals 13 residues. CDR1 and CDR2 (germline): MNHEY, SMNVEV (reference sequence). Trimming left V 2 bases short and J 4 bases short, with 9 bases between. CDR3 nucleotides: TGTGCCAGCAGTTTAGACGGGACTTACGAGCAGTACTTC. This codes for CASSLDGTYEQYF.

The chain couples TRBV6-6 to TRBJ2-1; D perhaps matches TRBD2 (5 bases). The CDR3 spans 14 residues. Germline V CDR1 and CDR2: MNHNY, SVGAGI (reference sequence). The germline V and J ends were trimmed by 2 bases and 7 bases, with 12 bases remaining between them. The CDR3 coding sequence is TGTGCCAGCAGTTACAGGGAGTCGAAGAATGAGCAGTTCTTC. This translates into CASSYRESKNEQFF.

This clone came up a few times. The chain combines TRBV9 with TRBJ1-1; D is unresolved. This CDR3 is built from 15 residues. V lost 0 bases, J lost 0 bases, and 9 bases lay in between. The germline V gene encodes CDR1 SGDLS and CDR2 YYNGEE. Here the CDR3 reads CASSVDSILNTEAFF. For the CDR3, the DNA is TGTGCCAGCAGCGTAGATAGCATTTTGAACACTGAAGCTTTCTTT.

The chain is built from TRBV4-3 and TRBJ2-5; 7 positions match TRBD1. V was pared by 0 bases and J by 4 bases, with 8 bases of the junction left unmatched. From germline, CDR1 is LGHNA and CDR2 YSLEER. This CDR3 contains 16 residues. The DNA for the CDR3 is TGCGCCAGCAGCCAAGAGGTTGTGGGACAGAGAGAGACCCAGTACTTC. Translating gives CASSQEVVGQRETQYF.

The genes are TRBV5-4 and TRBJ2-5; 9 bases align to TRBD1. Germline assignment: CDR1 SGHNT and CDR2 YYREEE (reference sequence). The CDR3 has 16 amino acids. The trim removed 3 bases at V and 5 bases at J, leaving 11 bases unmatched. This CDR3 is CASSSPGQGTMETQYF. The DNA of the CDR3 is TGTGCCAGCAGCTCGCCGGGACAGGGAACGATGGAGACCCAGTACTTC.

The V gene is TRBV11-3, the J gene TRBJ2-7, with TRBD2 matching over 12 bases. The CDR3 is made up of 15 amino acids. V gave up 4 bases and J gave up 7 bases; unmatched junction bases: 8. Germline V gene data show CDR1 as SGHNT and CDR2 as YENEEA. CDR3 nucleotides: TGTGCCAGCAGCTCGGCTAGCGGGAGGGCCGGGGAGCAGTACTTC. This encodes CASSSASGRAGEQYF.

This clone occurred once. V is TRBV27 and J is TRBJ2-7, with TRBD2 matching over 7 bases. Germline CDR1 MNHEY, CDR2 SMNVEV (reference sequence). There are 17 residues in the CDR3. V shed 4 bases and J 2 bases; nucleotides not matched to a gene: 14. The CDR3 nucleotides read TGTGCCAGCAGTTCCCCACTCCGGGGGGAGGGTACCTACGAGCAGTACTTC. This codes for CASSSPLRGEGTYEQYF.

Concerning this clone itself: No conserved phenylalanine or tryptophan is present at the end of the CDR3, so a read error is the likely explanation. The limits of the CDR3 on the DNA are not certain, so only TCRdb's listed CDR3 is given. The V gene is TRBV27, the J gene TRBJ1-1. The CDR3 spans 10 residues, counting both ends. Looked up from germline, CDR1 is MNHEY and CDR2 is SMNVEV (reference sequence). The CDR3 here is CASSPPPQGG.

The chain carries TRBV5-1 and TRBJ1-1; D may be TRBD1 (6 bases). V shed 1 base and J shed 2 bases, with 9 bases lying between them. The CDR3 length is 14 residues. The V gene's germline CDR1 is SGHRS and CDR2 YFSETQ. CDR3 amino acids: CASSLPDRNTEAFF. The CDR3 nucleotides read TGCGCCAGCAGCTTGCCGGACAGAAACACTGAAGCTTTCTTT. Using reference TRBV5-1 and TRBJ1-1 for the parts outside the CDR3, the full variable domain is KAGVTQTPRYLIKTRGQQVTLSCSPISGHRSVSWYQQTPGQGLQFLFEYFSETQRNKGNFPGRFSGRQFSNSRSEMNVSTLELGDSALYLCASSLPDRNTEAFFGQGTRLTVV.

This clone was counted a few times. CDR3 nucleotides: TGTGCCAGCAGCGTGGTTGGACTAGCGGAGAACACCGGGGAGCTGTTTTTT. Translated, it gives CASSVVGLAENTGELFF. This sequence joins TRBV7-3 and TRBJ2-2; 10 positions match TRBD2. The CDR3 spans 17 residues. Germline CDR1 is SGHTA and CDR2 is FQGTGA. The V and J ends lost 5 bases and 1 base, in that order; junction bases with no gene match: 7.

This chain joins TRBV28 and TRBJ2-7; D is unresolved. Trimming removed 3 bases at V and 3 bases at J, with 15 bases between. This CDR3 has 15 residues. Germline CDR1 is MDHEN and CDR2 is SYDVKM. The DNA of the CDR3 is TGTGCCAGCAGTTTTGGCGGCGAAGCCTTCTACGAGCAGTACTTC. Translating it yields CASSFGGEAFYEQYF.